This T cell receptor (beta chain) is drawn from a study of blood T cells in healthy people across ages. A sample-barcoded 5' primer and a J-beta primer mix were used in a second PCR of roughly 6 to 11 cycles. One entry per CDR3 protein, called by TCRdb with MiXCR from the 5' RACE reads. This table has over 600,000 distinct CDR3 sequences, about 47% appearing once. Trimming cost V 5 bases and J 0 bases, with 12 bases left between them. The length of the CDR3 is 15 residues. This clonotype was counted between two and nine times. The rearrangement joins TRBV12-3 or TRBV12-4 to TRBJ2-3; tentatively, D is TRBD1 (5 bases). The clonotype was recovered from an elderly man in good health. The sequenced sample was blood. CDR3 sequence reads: CASSPGRGSTDTQYF. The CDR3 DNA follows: TGTGCCAGCAGTCCCGGAAGGGGAAGCACAGATACGCAGTATTTT.